The clone carrying this T cell receptor (beta chain) was seen a few times. The antigen remains unidentified. This entry belongs to a study of cytomegalovirus exposure and HLA in healthy donors. Looking at the study overall: Sequencing of about 179 million T cells in an earlier analysis found some 100 million unique TCR beta sequences.

Overall study findings and caveats: TCR beta sequences numbering fewer than 20,000 were associated with HLA alleles at 0.05 false discovery rate in a later analysis.

Researchers ran the PCR with 60 Vbeta and 13 Jbeta primers. The table came from immunoSEQ multiplex PCR; TCRdb's copy has only in-frame clones and leaves some out. The top ten hold 2% to 2.5% of the sample, which has more than 85,000 clones, about 80% seen once. CDR3 size: 14 residues. The germline V gene has CDR1 MGHRA and CDR2 YSYEKL. V was shortened by 6 bases and J by 7 bases, with 15 bases between the two germline ends. V gene TRBV4-1 combines with J gene TRBJ1-4; possible D gene TRBD1, 6 bases. The specimen was PBMCs. This clonotype originated in a man aged 25-45 years in good health and CMV-seronegative. CDR3 in amino acids: CASRLRGGSEKLFF. The CDR3 DNA sequence: TGCGCCAGCAGGTTAAGAGGGGGTAGTGAAAAACTGTTTTTT.